These T cell receptor beta chains were read from a single sample in a study of T cell responses to AZD1222 COVID-19 vaccine. The method was immunoSEQ multiplex PCR; TCRdb's version includes in-frame clones alone and lacks a portion of them. Of roughly 82,000 clones in the sample, around 83% are singletons; the top ten hold about 13%. The sequencing used peripheral blood, collected on day 0 of AZD1222 vaccination. The receptors come from an adult in good health. Both conserved end residues are part of each CDR3. D genes are given only for firm matches. Some rows mark clone size as missing; the rest say once, few, many or name a class of expanded clone.

clone size	J gene	V gene	D gene	CDR3 DNA	CDR3 protein
.	TRBJ1-1	TRBV7-9	.	TGTGCCAGCAGCTTAGAGATGAACACTGAAGCTTTCTTT	CASSLEMNTEAFF
few	TRBJ2-3	TRBV4-3	TRBD2	TGCGCCAGCAGCCAAGGGACTAGCGGGGAAGGGGGAGATACGCAGTATTTT	CASSQGTSGEGGDTQYF
once	TRBJ1-5	TRBV9	TRBD1	TGTGCCAGCAGCGAGGGGGACAGAAATCAGCCCCAGCATTTT	CASSEGDRNQPQHF
few	TRBJ2-3	TRBV7-3	.	TGTGCCAGCAGCTTCTCTATGGGGTCAGATACGCAGTATTTT	CASSFSMGSDTQYF
.	TRBJ2-3	TRBV7-6	TRBD2	TGTGCCAGCAGTGACCCTGGGGGGGATGTAAGCACAGATACGCAGTATTTT	CASSDPGGDVSTDTQYF
.	TRBJ1-5	TRBV6-6	.	TGTGCCAGCAGTTTCGATTACGGCAATCAGCCCCAGCATTTT	CASSFDYGNQPQHF
.	TRBJ1-3	TRBV13	.	TGTGCCAGCAGCTTAACGACAGGAACTGGAAACACCATATATTTT	CASSLTTGTGNTIYF
.	TRBJ2-5	TRBV30	.	TGTGCCTGGAGTGTAACCAGGGGCGATCAAGAGACCCAGTACTTC	CAWSVTRGDQETQYF
.	TRBJ1-2	TRBV24-1	.	TGTGCCACCAGTGATCCGGAAGGGGGAGCTAACTATGGCTACACCTTC	CATSDPEGGANYGYTF
.	TRBJ1-1	TRBV5-1	.	TGCGCCAGCAGCGGAGCAGAAAACACTGAAGCTTTCTTT	CASSGAENTEAFF
.	TRBJ2-5	TRBV4-1	TRBD1	TGCGCCAGTTCACTAACCGGGACAGGGCAAGAGACCCAGTACTTC	CASSLTGTGQETQYF
few	TRBJ1-6	TRBV28	.	TGTGCCAGCATGGGTGCCCTCTCCTATAATTCACCCCTCCACTTT	CASMGALSYNSPLHF
once	TRBJ2-5	TRBV5-8	TRBD1	TGTGCCAGCACCCCGGGACAGGGGAGGGAGACCCAGTACTTC	CASTPGQGRETQYF
once	TRBJ2-7	TRBV14	.	TGTGCCAGCAGCCGAGAGGGAGGTTCCGAGCAGTACTTC	CASSREGGSEQYF
once	TRBJ2-1	TRBV6-4	TRBD2	TGTGCCAGCAGTGACGGGGGGGGTTTCTCCTACAATGAGCAGTTCTTC	CASSDGGGFSYNEQFF
.	TRBJ2-3	TRBV28	.	TGTGCCAGCGTGGACACAGATACGCAGTATTTT	CASVDTDTQYF
.	TRBJ2-5	TRBV19	.	TGTGCCAGTAGTATGTCTCTAGCTCTAGAGACCCAGTACTTC	CASSMSLALETQYF
.	TRBJ1-6	TRBV2	TRBD1	TGTGCCAGCAACCCCAGGGGGGCCGGCTATTCACCCCTCCACTTT	CASNPRGAGYSPLHF
.	TRBJ1-4	TRBV19	.	TGTGCCAGTAGTATAGGTAAAGGGAGGGAAAAACTGTTTTTT	CASSIGKGREKLFF
.	TRBJ1-4	TRBV2	TRBD1	TGTGCCAGGGAGGCTGGACAGGGGTTGTTTTTT	CAREAGQGLFF